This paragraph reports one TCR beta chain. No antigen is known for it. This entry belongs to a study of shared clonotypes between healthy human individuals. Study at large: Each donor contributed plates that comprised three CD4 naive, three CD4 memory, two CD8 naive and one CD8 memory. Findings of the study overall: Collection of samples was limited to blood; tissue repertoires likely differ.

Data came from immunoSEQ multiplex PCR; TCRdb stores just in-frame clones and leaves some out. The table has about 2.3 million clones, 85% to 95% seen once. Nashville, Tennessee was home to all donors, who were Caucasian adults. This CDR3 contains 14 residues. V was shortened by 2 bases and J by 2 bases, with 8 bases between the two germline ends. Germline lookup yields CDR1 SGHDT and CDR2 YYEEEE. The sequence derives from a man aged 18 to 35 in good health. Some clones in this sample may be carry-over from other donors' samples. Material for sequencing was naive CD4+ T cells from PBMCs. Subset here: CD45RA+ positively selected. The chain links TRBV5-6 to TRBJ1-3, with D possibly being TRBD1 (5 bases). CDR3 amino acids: CASSFSGTGNTIYF. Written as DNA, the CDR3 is TGTGCCAGCAGCTTTTCAGGGACTGGAAACACCATATATTTT.